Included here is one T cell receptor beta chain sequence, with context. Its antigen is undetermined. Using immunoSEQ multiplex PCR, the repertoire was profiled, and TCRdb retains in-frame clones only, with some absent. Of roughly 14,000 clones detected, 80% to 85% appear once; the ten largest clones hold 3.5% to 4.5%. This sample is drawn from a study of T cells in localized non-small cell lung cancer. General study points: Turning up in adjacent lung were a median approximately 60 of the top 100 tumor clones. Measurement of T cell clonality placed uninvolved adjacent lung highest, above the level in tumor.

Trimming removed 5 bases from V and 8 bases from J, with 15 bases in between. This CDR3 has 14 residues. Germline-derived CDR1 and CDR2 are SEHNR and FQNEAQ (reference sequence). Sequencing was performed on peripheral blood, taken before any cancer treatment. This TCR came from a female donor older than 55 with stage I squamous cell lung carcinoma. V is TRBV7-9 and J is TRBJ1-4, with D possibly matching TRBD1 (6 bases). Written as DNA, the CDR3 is TGTGCCAGCAGCCTGAAGACACAGGGAGAAAAACTGTTTTTT. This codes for CASSLKTQGEKLFF.